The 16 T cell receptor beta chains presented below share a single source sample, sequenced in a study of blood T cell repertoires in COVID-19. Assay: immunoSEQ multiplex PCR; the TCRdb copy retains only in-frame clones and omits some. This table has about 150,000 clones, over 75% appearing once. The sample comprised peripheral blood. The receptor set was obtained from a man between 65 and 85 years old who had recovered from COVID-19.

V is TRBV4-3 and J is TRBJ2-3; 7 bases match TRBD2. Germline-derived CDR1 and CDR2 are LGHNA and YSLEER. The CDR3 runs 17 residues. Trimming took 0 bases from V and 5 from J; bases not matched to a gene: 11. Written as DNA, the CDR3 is TGCGCCAGCAGCCAAGATCGATTACTCGAGCGGGGAGATACGCAGTATTTT. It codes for CASSQDRLLERGDTQYF.

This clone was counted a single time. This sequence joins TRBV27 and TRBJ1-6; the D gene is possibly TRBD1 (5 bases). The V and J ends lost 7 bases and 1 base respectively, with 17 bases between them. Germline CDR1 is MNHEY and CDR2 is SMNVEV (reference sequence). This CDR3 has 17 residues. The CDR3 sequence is CASNRMGLVSYNSPLHF. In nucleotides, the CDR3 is TGTGCCAGCAACCGCATGGGGCTCGTGTCCTATAATTCACCCCTCCACTTT.

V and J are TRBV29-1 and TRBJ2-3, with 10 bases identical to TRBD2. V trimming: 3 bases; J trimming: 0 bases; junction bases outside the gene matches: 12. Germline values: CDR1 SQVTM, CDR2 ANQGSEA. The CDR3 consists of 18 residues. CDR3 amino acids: CSVDGLAGATSSTDTQYF. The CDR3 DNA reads TGCAGCGTTGACGGCCTAGCGGGAGCCACTTCTAGCACAGATACGCAGTATTTT.

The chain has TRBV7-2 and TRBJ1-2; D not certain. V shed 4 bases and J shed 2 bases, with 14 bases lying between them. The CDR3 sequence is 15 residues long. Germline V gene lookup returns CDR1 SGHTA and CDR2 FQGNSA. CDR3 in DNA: TGTGCCAGCAGCTCCGGTGGGCCTATGAACTATGGCTACACCTTC. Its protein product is CASSSGGPMNYGYTF.

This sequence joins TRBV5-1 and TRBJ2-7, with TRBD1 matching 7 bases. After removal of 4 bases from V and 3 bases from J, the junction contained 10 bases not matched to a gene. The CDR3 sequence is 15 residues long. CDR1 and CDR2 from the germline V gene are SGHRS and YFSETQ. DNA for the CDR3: TGCGCCAGCAGCCCAGGACAGGTTCAGGACTACGAGCAGTACTTC. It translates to CASSPGQVQDYEQYF.

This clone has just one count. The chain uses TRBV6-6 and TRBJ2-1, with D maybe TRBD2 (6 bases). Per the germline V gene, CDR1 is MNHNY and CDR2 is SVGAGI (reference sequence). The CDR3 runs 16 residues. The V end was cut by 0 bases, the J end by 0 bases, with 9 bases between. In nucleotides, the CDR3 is TGTGCCAGCAGTTACTCGCGGGACGGCTCCTACAATGAGCAGTTCTTC. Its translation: CASSYSRDGSYNEQFF.

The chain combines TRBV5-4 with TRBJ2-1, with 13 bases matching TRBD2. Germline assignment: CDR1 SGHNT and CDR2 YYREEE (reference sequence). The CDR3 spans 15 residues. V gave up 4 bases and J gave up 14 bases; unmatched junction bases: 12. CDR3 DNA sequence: TGTGCCAGCAGCGGCGGGACTAGCGGGACCCTTTCAGAGTTCTTC. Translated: CASSGGTSGTLSEFF.

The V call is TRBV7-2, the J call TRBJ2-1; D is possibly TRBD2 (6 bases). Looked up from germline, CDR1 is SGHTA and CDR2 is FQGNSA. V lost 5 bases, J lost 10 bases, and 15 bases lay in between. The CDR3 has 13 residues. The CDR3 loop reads CASSPGRGREQFF. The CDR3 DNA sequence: TGTGCCAGCAGCCCCGGACGGGGGAGGGAGCAGTTCTTC.

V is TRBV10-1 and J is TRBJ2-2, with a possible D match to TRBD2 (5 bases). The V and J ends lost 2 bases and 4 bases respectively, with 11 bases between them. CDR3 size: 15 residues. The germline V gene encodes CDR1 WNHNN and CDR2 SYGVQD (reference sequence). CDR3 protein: CASSETRGSTGELFF. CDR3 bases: TGCGCCAGCAGTGAGACAAGAGGGTCCACCGGGGAGCTGTTTTTT.

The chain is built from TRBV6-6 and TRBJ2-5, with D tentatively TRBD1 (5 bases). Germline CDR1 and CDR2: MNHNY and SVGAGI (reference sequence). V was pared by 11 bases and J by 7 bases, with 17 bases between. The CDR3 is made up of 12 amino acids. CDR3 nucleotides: TGTGCCGGTCGACAGTCCCAGGGGACCCAGTACTTC. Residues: CAGRQSQGTQYF.

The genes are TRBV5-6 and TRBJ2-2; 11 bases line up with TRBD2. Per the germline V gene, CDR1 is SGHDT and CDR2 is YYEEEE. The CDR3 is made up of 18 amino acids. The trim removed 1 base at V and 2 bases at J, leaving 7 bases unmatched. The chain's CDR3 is CASSLRFLAGGNTGELFF. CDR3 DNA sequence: TGTGCCAGCAGCTTGAGGTTCCTAGCGGGAGGCAACACCGGGGAGCTGTTTTTT.

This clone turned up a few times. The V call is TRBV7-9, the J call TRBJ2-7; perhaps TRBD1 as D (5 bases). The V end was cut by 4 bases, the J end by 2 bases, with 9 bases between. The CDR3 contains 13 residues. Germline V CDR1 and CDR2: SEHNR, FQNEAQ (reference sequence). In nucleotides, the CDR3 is TGTGCCAGCAGCTCGACAGCCACCTACGAGCAGTACTTC. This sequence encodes CASSSTATYEQYF.

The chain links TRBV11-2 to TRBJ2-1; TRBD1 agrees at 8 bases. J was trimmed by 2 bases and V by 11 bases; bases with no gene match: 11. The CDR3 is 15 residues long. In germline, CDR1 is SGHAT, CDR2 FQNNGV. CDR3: CAGTTGAKAYNEQFF. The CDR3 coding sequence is TGTGCCGGAACGACAGGGGCGAAGGCCTACAATGAGCAGTTCTTC. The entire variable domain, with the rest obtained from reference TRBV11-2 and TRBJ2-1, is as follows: EAGVAQSPRYKIIEKRQSVAFWCNPISGHATLYWYQQILGQGPKLLIQFQNNGVVDDSQLPKDRFSAERLKGVDSTLKIQPAKLEDSAVYLCAGTTGAKAYNEQFFGPGTRLTVL.

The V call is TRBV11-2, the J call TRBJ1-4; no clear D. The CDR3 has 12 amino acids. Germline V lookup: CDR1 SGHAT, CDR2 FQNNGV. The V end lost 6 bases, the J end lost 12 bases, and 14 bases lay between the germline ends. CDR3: CASRGRGWELFF. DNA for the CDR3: TGTGCCAGCAGAGGCCGGGGATGGGAACTGTTTTTT.

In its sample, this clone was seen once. The CDR3 loop reads CASSSAGLRTEAFF. CDR3 coding DNA: TGTGCCAGCTCATCGGCAGGGTTGCGCACTGAAGCTTTCTTT. The chain uses TRBV18 and TRBJ1-1; perhaps TRBD1 as D (5 bases). The CDR3 length is 14 residues. Germline-derived CDR1 and CDR2 are KGHSH and LQKENI. The germline V and J ends were trimmed by 5 bases and 4 bases, with 14 bases remaining between them.

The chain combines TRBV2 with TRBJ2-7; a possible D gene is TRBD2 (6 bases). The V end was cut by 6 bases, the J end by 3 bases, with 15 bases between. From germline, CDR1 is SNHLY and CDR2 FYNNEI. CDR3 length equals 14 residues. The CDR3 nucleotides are TGTGCCAGCAGCGTGCGGGACGTAGGCTACGAGCAGTACTTC. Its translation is CASSVRDVGYEQYF.